This T cell receptor beta chain was recovered during a study of blood T cell repertoires in COVID-19. Study-level background: The cDNA or gDNA used as material had been derived from T cells, B-cell-depleted T cells, or PBMCs.

Clones were read by immunoSEQ multiplex PCR, and TCRdb kept only the in-frame ones, dropping some. The repertoire holds a few hundred thousand clones, with roughly 80% as singletons. V was clipped by 6 bases and J by 8 bases; unmatched bases: 13. CDR3 length equals 15 residues. From germline, CDR1 is MDHEN and CDR2 SYDVKM. Material for sequencing was peripheral blood. The chain uses TRBV28 and TRBJ1-2; 9 bases line up with TRBD1. The sequence derives from an elderly woman with COVID-19, enrolled during active disease. CDR3 nucleotide sequence: TGTGCCAGCAGGGTTCGCGGGACAGGGAAAAGAGGCTACACCTTC. It translates to CASRVRGTGKRGYTF.